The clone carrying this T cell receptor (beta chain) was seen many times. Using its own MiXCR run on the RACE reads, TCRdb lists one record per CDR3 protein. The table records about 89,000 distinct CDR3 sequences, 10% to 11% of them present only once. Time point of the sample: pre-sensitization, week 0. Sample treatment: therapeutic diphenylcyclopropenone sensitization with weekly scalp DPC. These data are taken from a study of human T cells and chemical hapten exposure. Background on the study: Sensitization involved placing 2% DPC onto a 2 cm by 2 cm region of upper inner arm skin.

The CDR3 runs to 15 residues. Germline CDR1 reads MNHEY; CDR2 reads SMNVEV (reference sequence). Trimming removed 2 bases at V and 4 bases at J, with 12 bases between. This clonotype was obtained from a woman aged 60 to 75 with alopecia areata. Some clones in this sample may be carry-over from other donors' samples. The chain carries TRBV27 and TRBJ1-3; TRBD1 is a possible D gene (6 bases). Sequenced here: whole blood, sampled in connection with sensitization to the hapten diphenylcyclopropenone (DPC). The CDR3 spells CASSLDRTSGNTIYF. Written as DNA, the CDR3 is TGTGCCAGCAGTTTAGACAGGACAAGCGGAAACACCATATATTTT.